This T cell receptor (beta chain) was found in a study of T cell repertoires in cytomegalovirus infection. TCRdb analysed the reads with MiXCR anew, one entry per CDR3 protein. Of under 600,000 distinct CDR3 sequences detected, 16% appear once; the ten largest clones hold about 24%. The germline V gene encodes CDR1 MNHEY and CDR2 SMNVEV (reference sequence). The CDR3 loop spans 14 amino acids. The V gene lost 8 bases and the J gene lost 2 bases, with 13 bases spanning the gap. The rearrangement links TRBV27 to TRBJ1-5; no reliable D call. This receptor was obtained from a human donor in good health (CMV status not recorded). Some clones in this sample may be carry-over from other donors' samples. Source material: CD8+ T cells from PBMCs. DNA of the CDR3: TGTGCCAGCGGCGGAGGATACGGCAATCAGCCCCAGCATTTT. Translation: CASGGGYGNQPQHF.